Sequencing of this T cell receptor beta chain was carried out in a study of CXCR3-negative and CXCR3-positive naive CD8 T cells. Details on this clonotype: Its target is unknown.

CDR1 MRHNA and CDR2 SNTAGT come from the germline V gene. This CDR3 comprises 15 residues. Study-level findings and limits: Both naive subsets showed comparably high diversity, and memory CD8+ cells showed much lower diversity. Similar levels of surface CD5 were seen between naive subsets; TCR strength was inferred from TRB CDR3 properties. CXCR3-positive naive cells carried more hydrophobic TRB CDR3s than CXCR3-negative ones. Freshly isolated PBMCs were used in most assays, given partial CXCR3 loss after freezing.

Researchers prepared the TRB cDNA libraries using 5' RACE with UMI labels. TCRdb reprocessed the 5' RACE reads and keeps a single row for each CDR3 protein, giving no DNA. The sample totals under 50,000 distinct CDR3 sequences; its top ten clones hold 2% to 3%. Source material: naive CXCR3- CD8+ T cells from blood. Subset here: CD45RO-CCR7+CD27+CD95- naive CD8+ T cells lacking CXCR3 (TNR3-). The TCR was taken from a human donor in good health. Some clones in this sample may be carry-over from other donors' samples. J is TRBJ2-7 and V is TRBV6-4. The CDR3 sequence: CASSDSTTTGHEQYF.